These 23 T cell receptor beta chains share one sample of origin, sequenced in a study of OX40 agonist ivuxolimab in advanced cancers. Sequenced by immunoSEQ multiplex PCR; TCRdb stores in-frame clones only, minus some. The repertoire has 55,000 to 90,000 clones, approximately 78% of them found once; the top ten carry roughly 0.4%. The material was CD4+ or CD8+ T cells sorted from blood, obtained in a trial of the OX40 agonist ivuxolimab. These receptors all come from an adult with an advanced solid tumor such as melanoma, head and neck, liver or kidney cancer.

This clone came up once. V usage is TRBV6-5 and J usage is TRBJ1-6; D ambiguous. CDR3 length equals 16 residues. The V and J ends lost 4 bases and 7 bases respectively, with 17 bases between them. Looked up from germline, CDR1 is MNHEY and CDR2 is SVGAGI. The CDR3 region has the DNA TGTGCCAGCAGTTGGGCTAGATGGACGGAGAATTCACCCCTCCACTTT. It translates to CASSWARWTENSPLHF.

This chain joins TRBV4-1 and TRBJ2-7; D is ambiguous. The CDR3 contains 17 residues. CDR1 and CDR2 (germline): MGHRA, YSYEKL. The V end was cut by 4 bases, the J end by 0 bases, with 19 bases between. CDR3 region: CASSRSRLTSSSYEQYF. CDR3 DNA sequence: TGCGCCAGCAGCCGGTCCCGGTTGACATCGAGCTCCTACGAGCAGTACTTC.

This clone has a handful of counts. The genes are TRBV7-6 and TRBJ2-7; a possible D gene is TRBD1 (5 bases). From germline, CDR1 is SGHVS and CDR2 FNYEAQ. The CDR3 is 13 residues long. The V and J ends lost 1 base and 4 bases respectively, with 8 bases between them. The CDR3 DNA reads as TGTGCCAGCAGCTTAGGGACATTTTACGAGCAGTACTTC. This sequence encodes CASSLGTFYEQYF.

This clone was seen a handful of times. The chain uses TRBV28 and TRBJ2-3, with TRBD2 matching over 8 bases. The CDR3 length is 17 residues. CDR1 is MDHEN and CDR2 is SYDVKM in the germline V gene. V lost 3 bases, J lost 3 bases, and 11 bases stayed unmatched. CDR3 coding DNA: TGTGCCAGCAGTTTCTCTACTAGCGGCGCAAATACAGATACGCAGTATTTT. Translated, it gives CASSFSTSGANTDTQYF.

The rearrangement uses TRBV27 and TRBJ2-6; unclear D gene. Trimming shortened V by 5 bases and J by 0 bases, and 14 bases separated the two germline ends. Germline loops: CDR1 MNHEY, CDR2 SMNVEV (reference sequence). This CDR3 is 17 amino acids long. CDR3 sequence (DNA): TGTGCCAGCAGTCCCCGAGACCGGAGCTCTGGGGCCAACGTCCTGACTTTC. This codes for CASSPRDRSSGANVLTF.

CDR3 sequence: CASSYWGREEFGYTF. Here the CDR3 DNA reads TGTGCCAGCAGCTACTGGGGCAGGGAGGAATTTGGCTACACCTTC. The chain joins TRBV5-6 to TRBJ1-2; TRBD1 is a possible D gene (5 bases). The CDR3 loop spans 15 amino acids. V lost 3 bases and J lost 7, with 19 bases in between. Germline V gives CDR1 SGHDT, CDR2 YYEEEE.

The rearrangement links TRBV30 to TRBJ2-5, with D possibly being TRBD2 (5 bases). The CDR3 covers 11 residues. V was clipped by 6 bases and J by 3 bases, with 8 bases between them. Germline V gives CDR1 GTSNPN, CDR2 SVGIG (reference sequence). This chain's CDR3 is CACGREETQYF. The CDR3 DNA follows: TGTGCCTGTGGGAGAGAAGAGACCCAGTACTTC.

The rearrangement uses TRBV5-1 and TRBJ2-7, with 9 bases matching TRBD1. Per germline, CDR1 SGHRS and CDR2 YFSETQ. The ends lost 4 bases at V and 6 bases at J; junction bases unmatched: 5. The CDR3 loop spans 13 amino acids. CDR3: CASSPTGGREQYF. The CDR3 coding sequence is TGCGCCAGCAGCCCGACAGGGGGTCGCGAGCAGTACTTC.

This clone was detected once. The chain couples TRBV9 to TRBJ2-5, with D possibly TRBD2 on 6 matching bases. This CDR3 comprises 15 residues. Germline assignment: CDR1 SGDLS and CDR2 YYNGEE. Trimming took 2 bases from V and 5 from J, leaving 16 bases between them. CDR3 loop: CASSVGPTRGETQYF. CDR3 coding DNA: TGTGCCAGCAGCGTGGGACCAACCCGGGGGGAGACCCAGTACTTC.

This chain joins TRBV2 and TRBJ2-1; 8 nucleotides align to TRBD2. The CDR3 extends over 18 amino acids. V was clipped by 1 base and J by 10 bases; unmatched bases: 18. Germline V CDR1 and CDR2: SNHLY, FYNNEI. For the CDR3, the DNA is TGTGCCAGCAGTGAAGAAGGTCCAGCGGGAGTGTTCCTTAGCGAGCAGTTCTTC. Amino acid sequence: CASSEEGPAGVFLSEQFF.

The CDR3 DNA reads as TGTGCCAGCAGCTCAGGGGGGACAGGGGATCTGGGGACCTTC. Protein: CASSSGGTGDLGTF. The chain uses TRBV6-1 and TRBJ1-2; TRBD1 matches 10 bases. The CDR3 runs 14 residues. Germline CDR1 MNHNS, CDR2 SASEGT. Germline trimming cut 6 bases from V and 14 bases from J; bases unmatched to any gene: 15.

The chain combines TRBV4-1 with TRBJ1-2; D is ambiguous. The V end lost 1 base, the J end lost 8 bases, and 8 bases lay between the germline ends. CDR3 length: 12 residues. The V gene's germline CDR1 is MGHRA and CDR2 YSYEKL. The CDR3 DNA follows: TGCGCCAGCAGCCAAGCTGCAGGCGGCTACACCTTC. Its protein is CASSQAAGGYTF.

Notes on this clone: Other nucleotide sequences in the sample specify the same CDR3. The V gene is TRBV5-1, the J gene TRBJ1-2, with D maybe TRBD1 (6 bases). The germline gives CDR1 SGHRS, CDR2 YFSETQ. The CDR3 length is 13 residues. V was cut by 0 bases and J by 6 bases, with 9 bases left in between. The CDR3: CASSLDRANGYTF. The CDR3 DNA reads TGCGCCAGCAGCTTGGACAGGGCAAATGGCTACACCTTC.

The chain couples TRBV7-6 to TRBJ2-3, with D hard to call. The CDR3 has 13 residues. Germline assignment: CDR1 SGHVS and CDR2 FNYEAQ. The V end lost 2 bases, the J end lost 1 base, and 4 bases lay between the germline ends. The CDR3: CASSLWRTDTQYF. Here the CDR3 DNA reads TGTGCCAGCAGCTTATGGCGCACAGATACGCAGTATTTT.

V gene TRBV7-8 combines with J gene TRBJ1-6, with a possible D match to TRBD1 (5 bases). The V and J ends lost 5 bases and 12 bases respectively, with 23 bases between them. The CDR3 has 16 amino acids. The germline CDR1 and CDR2 sequences are SGHVS and FQNEAQ. The CDR3 DNA is TGTGCCAGCAGCCCGATTGACAGACGACCAATTCAACCCCTCCACTTT. This encodes CASSPIDRRPIQPLHF. Full variable domain (missing parts from reference TRBV7-8 and TRBJ1-6): GAGVSQSPRYKVAKRGQDVALRCDPISGHVSLFWYQQALGQGPEFLTYFQNEAQLDKSGLPSDRFFAERPEGSVSTLKIQRTQQEDSAVYLCASSPIDRRPIQPLHFGNGTRLTVT.

V and J are TRBV7-9 and TRBJ2-3; perhaps TRBD1 as D (6 bases). Trimming removed 2 bases from V and 4 bases from J, with 10 bases in between. The CDR3 is made up of 14 amino acids. Germline V gene data show CDR1 as SEHNR and CDR2 as FQNEAQ (reference sequence). CDR3 DNA sequence: TGTGCCAGCAGCTTACAAGGGGGACCAGATACGCAGTATTTT. As protein: CASSLQGGPDTQYF.

The sample holds one count of this clone. The V and J genes are TRBV19 and TRBJ2-2; D might be TRBD2 (5 bases). Germline CDR1 is LNHDA and CDR2 is SQIVND (reference sequence). V dropped 5 bases and J dropped 2 bases, with 15 bases sitting between them. CDR3 size: 16 residues. CDR3 protein: CASSSIRTGNTGELFF. CDR3 DNA: TGTGCCAGTAGTTCTATACGGACGGGAAACACCGGGGAGCTGTTTTTT.

The genes are TRBV7-9 and TRBJ1-5, with no clear D. Deletions cut 2 bases from V and 3 bases from J, with 5 bases between. CDR1 and CDR2 (germline): SEHNR, FQNEAQ (reference sequence). The CDR3 consists of 13 residues. This CDR3 is CASSLNPNQPQHF. Written as DNA, the CDR3 is TGTGCCAGCAGCTTAAATCCCAATCAGCCCCAGCATTTT.

This chain connects TRBV6-1 to TRBJ2-5, with D possibly TRBD2 on 6 matching bases. The V gene lost 2 bases and the J gene lost 5 bases, with 21 bases spanning the gap. CDR1 MNHNS and CDR2 SASEGT come from the germline V gene. The CDR3 totals 17 residues. CDR3 sequence reads: CASSEPGRAGMRETQYF. DNA for the CDR3: TGTGCCAGCAGTGAACCTGGGCGGGCGGGAATGCGGGAGACCCAGTACTTC.

The rearrangement uses TRBV27 and TRBJ2-5, with 8 bases lining up with TRBD1. This CDR3 has 17 residues. With V trimmed by 6 bases and J by 6 bases, 18 bases remained unmatched. Germline V gene sequence: CDR1 MNHEY, CDR2 SMNVEV (reference sequence). The CDR3 DNA is TGTGCCAGCAGCCCAGATATGCGGGGCTACAGGGGGAAGACCCAGTACTTC. Translated: CASSPDMRGYRGKTQYF.

V is TRBV14 and J is TRBJ2-7, with a possible D match to TRBD2 (6 bases). The V end lost 3 bases, the J end lost 2 bases, and 11 bases lay between the germline ends. Germline CDR1 reads SGHDN; CDR2 reads FVKESK. The CDR3 loop spans 14 amino acids. The CDR3 DNA sequence: TGTGCCAGCAGCCAGCGGTGGGGGGCCTACGAGCAGTACTTC. Its translation is CASSQRWGAYEQYF. The whole variable domain, filled in from reference TRBV14 and TRBJ2-7, reads EAGVTQFPSHSVIEKGQTVTLRCDPISGHDNLYWYRRVMGKEIKFLLHFVKESKQDESGMPNNRFLAERTGGTYSTLKVQPAELEDSGVYFCASSQRWGAYEQYFGPGTRLTVT.

This clone showed up just a few times. This rearrangement joins TRBV18 to TRBJ1-1; 8 positions agree with TRBD1. J lost 6 bases, V lost 5 bases, and 11 bases had no gene match. Looked up from germline, CDR1 is KGHSH and CDR2 is LQKENI. There are 15 residues in the CDR3. The CDR3: CASSLRTGTAAEAFF. The DNA for the CDR3 is TGTGCCAGCTCATTACGGACAGGGACTGCCGCTGAAGCTTTCTTT. The entire variable domain, with the rest obtained from reference TRBV18 and TRBJ1-1, is as follows: NAGVMQNPRHLVRRRGQEARLRCSPMKGHSHVYWYRQLPEEGLKFMVYLQKENIIDESGMPKERFSAEFPKEGPSILRIQQVVRGDSAAYFCASSLRTGTAAEAFFGQGTRLTVV.

This clone was picked up a small number of times. The chain has TRBV4-1 and TRBJ2-4; no firm D call. Germline V gene lookup returns CDR1 MGHRA and CDR2 YSYEKL. The CDR3 length is 15 residues. V lost 1 base, J lost 1 base, and 8 bases lay in between. The CDR3 here is CASSQVREAKNIQYF. The CDR3 DNA follows: TGCGCCAGCAGCCAAGTTCGAGAGGCCAAAAACATTCAGTACTTC.